The entry below describes one TCR beta chain. Its specificity is unknown. Each CDR3 protein gets one entry after TCRdb re-called the 5' RACE reads with MiXCR. The sample holds hundreds of thousands of distinct CDR3 sequences, 8% to 9% seen once. The sample originates from a study of identical twins. V was clipped by 3 bases and J by 8 bases, with 6 bases between them. Germline V lookup: CDR1 SNHLY, CDR2 FYNNEI. This CDR3 is built from 11 residues. Study-wide findings and caveats: Partial confounding of zero-insertion analyses by invariant MAIT and iNKT cells was possible. Out-of-frame beta chain sequences displayed weaker excess sharing between twins. The conclusions drew on cross-sectional statistical analysis instead of tracking the same donors. Reduced insertions were recorded for abundant cord blood beta clonotypes, with no such pattern in memory repertoires.

This sample was shared with a second study, whose subject was yellow fever vaccine responses in identical twins.

Sequencing input: PBMCs. This TCR was recovered from a young woman in good health. The genes are TRBV2 and TRBJ2-3; D is undetermined. CDR3 protein: CASSDSRTQYF. The CDR3 nucleotides are TGTGCCAGCAGTGATTCCCGTACGCAGTATTTT.